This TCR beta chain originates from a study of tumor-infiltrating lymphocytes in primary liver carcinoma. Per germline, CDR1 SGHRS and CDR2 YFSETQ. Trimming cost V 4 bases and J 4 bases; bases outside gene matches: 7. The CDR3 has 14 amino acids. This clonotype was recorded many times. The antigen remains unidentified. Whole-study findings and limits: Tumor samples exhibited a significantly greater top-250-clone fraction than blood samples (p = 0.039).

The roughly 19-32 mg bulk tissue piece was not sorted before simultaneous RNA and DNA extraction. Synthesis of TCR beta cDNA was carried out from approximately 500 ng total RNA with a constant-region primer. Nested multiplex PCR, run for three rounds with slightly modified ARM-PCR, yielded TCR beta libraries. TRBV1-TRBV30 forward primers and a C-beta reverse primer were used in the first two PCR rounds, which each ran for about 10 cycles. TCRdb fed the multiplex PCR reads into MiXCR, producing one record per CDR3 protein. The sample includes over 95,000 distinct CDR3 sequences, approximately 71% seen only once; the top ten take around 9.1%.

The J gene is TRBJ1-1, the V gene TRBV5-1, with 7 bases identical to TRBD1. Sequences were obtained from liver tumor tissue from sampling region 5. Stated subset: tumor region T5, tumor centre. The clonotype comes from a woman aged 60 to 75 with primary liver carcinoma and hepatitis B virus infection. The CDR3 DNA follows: TGCGCCAGCAGCGCCGGGACAGCGGTCACTGAAGCTTTCTTT. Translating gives CASSAGTAVTEAFF.